Listed below are T cell receptor beta chains from one sample, sequenced in a study of cytomegalovirus exposure and HLA in healthy donors. Some clones are missing from TCRdb's copy, which holds only in-frame ones; the method was immunoSEQ multiplex PCR. Seen in this sample are about 170,000 clones; the ten most common clones hold about 0.79%. The sequencing sample was made of PBMCs. Source of these receptors: a woman between 18 and 29 years old in good health and CMV-seropositive. Each CDR3 is given with its conserved first and last residue. Each record gives: J gene, D gene, V gene, CDR3 DNA, CDR3 protein. A D gene is named only where the DNA matches it firmly.

J: TRBJ1-1
D: NA
V: TRBV5-1
DNA: TGCGCCAGCAGCTTAGGGGCAGGGTCGCTGTCAGGCACTGAAGCTTTCTTT
CDR3: CASSLGAGSLSGTEAFF

J: TRBJ1-5
D: NA
V: TRBV30
DNA: TGTGCCTGGGCTTACAGGGAGACCAATCAGCCCCAGCATTTT
CDR3: CAWAYRETNQPQHF

J: TRBJ2-7
D: NA
V: TRBV6-5
DNA: TGTGCCAGCAGTTCCCTGGAGGGCAGCTCCTACGAGCAGTACTTC
CDR3: CASSSLEGSSYEQYF

J: TRBJ1-1
D: TRBD1
V: TRBV7-9
DNA: TGTGCCAGCAGCTCCAGGGGGAGGAACACTGAAGCTTTCTTT
CDR3: CASSSRGRNTEAFF

J: TRBJ2-7
D: TRBD2
V: TRBV4-1
DNA: TGCGCCAGCAGCATCCGGGAATCTAGCGGGAGCTACGAGCAGTACTTC
CDR3: CASSIRESSGSYEQYF

J: TRBJ2-1
D: TRBD2
V: TRBV14
DNA: TGTGCCAGCAGCCTCCGGGAACTAGCGACCTACAATGAGCAGTTCTTC
CDR3: CASSLRELATYNEQFF

J: TRBJ2-1
D: TRBD2
V: TRBV19
DNA: TGTGCCAGTAGTATGTACAGCGGGAGTAGGTACAATGAGCAGTTCTTC
CDR3: CASSMYSGSRYNEQFF

J: TRBJ2-2
D: TRBD2
V: TRBV4-1
DNA: TGCGCCAGCAGCGGTATCGCCAGACTAGCGGGGGGAAACACCGGGGAGCTGTTTTTT
CDR3: CASSGIARLAGGNTGELFF

J: TRBJ2-3
D: NA
V: TRBV5-1
DNA: TGCGCCAGGGGGCGGGACCACCAGCATACGCAGTATTTT
CDR3: CARGRDHQHTQYF

J: TRBJ1-5
D: NA
V: TRBV5-1
DNA: TGCGCCAGCAGCTTGGACAGCCCCAATCAGCCCCAGCATTTT
CDR3: CASSLDSPNQPQHF

J: TRBJ2-7
D: TRBD2
V: TRBV6-1
DNA: TGTGCCAGCAGTGCGGGACTAGCGGGGGATAGCGAGCAGTACTTC
CDR3: CASSAGLAGDSEQYF

J: TRBJ2-1
D: TRBD2
V: TRBV4-1
DNA: TGCGCCAGCAGAGAAGCGGGGGGTTACAATGAGCAGTTCTTC
CDR3: CASREAGGYNEQFF

J: TRBJ2-7
D: TRBD1
V: TRBV5-4
DNA: TGTGCCAGCAGCCTGCCTGGACAGGGCGAGCAGTACTTC
CDR3: CASSLPGQGEQYF

J: TRBJ2-7
D: NA
V: TRBV30
DNA: TGTGCCTGGAGTGCACCGACAGACGAGCAGTACTTC
CDR3: CAWSAPTDEQYF

J: TRBJ2-7
D: TRBD1
V: TRBV5-6
DNA: TGTGCCAGCAGCTTGACGGACAGGGGGAACGAGCAGTACTTC
CDR3: CASSLTDRGNEQYF

J: TRBJ1-2
D: TRBD1
V: TRBV27
DNA: TGTGCCAGCAGTCCCGGGACAGGGATCTATGGCTACACCTTC
CDR3: CASSPGTGIYGYTF

J: TRBJ2-7
D: NA
V: TRBV7-2
DNA: TGTGCCAGCAGCCCCCCAGGGAAGTCCTACGAGCAGTACTTC
CDR3: CASSPPGKSYEQYF

J: TRBJ2-2
D: NA
V: TRBV7-3
DNA: TGTGCCAGCAGTAGGGGGGGGATGGGCACCGGGGAGCTGTTTTTT
CDR3: CASSRGGMGTGELFF

J: TRBJ1-1
D: NA
V: TRBV2
DNA: TGTGCCAGCTATTGGGGCAAGGAAGCTTTCTTT
CDR3: CASYWGKEAFF

J: TRBJ1-2
D: TRBD1
V: TRBV5-6
DNA: TGTGCCAGCAGCTTGGCGGGACAGGGGGTTGACGGCTACACCTTC
CDR3: CASSLAGQGVDGYTF

J: TRBJ1-4
D: NA
V: TRBV25-1
DNA: TGTGCCAGCAGTGCAGAATATGAAAAACTGTTTTTT
CDR3: CASSAEYEKLFF

J: TRBJ1-2
D: NA
V: TRBV6-1
DNA: TGTGCCAGCAGCGACCGGCGGAACTATGGCTACACCTTC
CDR3: CASSDRRNYGYTF

J: TRBJ2-1
D: NA
V: TRBV7-3
DNA: TGTGCCAGCAGCTCCGGGGGAGGATCCTACAATGAGCAGTTCTTC
CDR3: CASSSGGGSYNEQFF

J: TRBJ2-1
D: TRBD2
V: TRBV9
DNA: TGTGCCAGCAGCGTAAATAGCGGGGAATACAATGAGCAGTTCTTC
CDR3: CASSVNSGEYNEQFF

J: TRBJ1-5
D: NA
V: TRBV7-8
DNA: TGTGCCAGCAGCTTAGGTGTACGAGGCAATCAGCCCCAGCATTTT
CDR3: CASSLGVRGNQPQHF

J: TRBJ1-1
D: NA
V: TRBV7-9
DNA: TGTGCCAGCAGCTTAGCAGGGATGGGGGGGGCTTTCTTT
CDR3: CASSLAGMGGAFF

J: TRBJ1-5
D: NA
V: TRBV19
DNA: TGTGCCAGTAAGGTCTCATCTAGCTGGCAGGCGAATCAGCCCCAGCATTTT
CDR3: CASKVSSSWQANQPQHF

J: TRBJ2-3
D: NA
V: TRBV5-1
DNA: TGCGCCAGCAGCTTAGGGGACACAGATACGCAGTATTTT
CDR3: CASSLGDTDTQYF

J: TRBJ1-3
D: NA
V: TRBV7-2
DNA: TGTGCCAGTCGGGAGACTGGAAACACCATATATTTT
CDR3: CASRETGNTIYF

J: TRBJ2-1
D: TRBD1
V: TRBV2
DNA: TGTGCCAGCACCGGACAGGTATCCTACAATGAGCAGTTCTTC
CDR3: CASTGQVSYNEQFF

J: TRBJ2-7
D: TRBD1
V: TRBV9
DNA: TGTGCCAGCAGCGCTCAGGGACAGGCCTACGAGCAGTACTTC
CDR3: CASSAQGQAYEQYF

J: TRBJ1-2
D: TRBD1
V: TRBV7-2
DNA: TGTGCCAGCAGCTCCGGACAGGGGTATGGCTACACCTTC
CDR3: CASSSGQGYGYTF

J: TRBJ1-1
D: TRBD1
V: TRBV7-9
DNA: TGTGCCAGCAGCTTAGCGACAGACAGGGGGCTGCGGGGAGCTGAAGCTTTCTTT
CDR3: CASSLATDRGLRGAEAFF

J: TRBJ2-3
D: TRBD2
V: TRBV29-1
DNA: TGCAGCGTTGGAGCGGCGGGGGGGAGGACAGATACGCAGTATTTT
CDR3: CSVGAAGGRTDTQYF

J: TRBJ1-2
D: NA
V: TRBV19
DNA: TGTGCCAGTAGTATAGATCATAAGGGAGCGGTCTATGGCTACACCTTC
CDR3: CASSIDHKGAVYGYTF

J: TRBJ2-2
D: TRBD2
V: TRBV9
DNA: TGTGCCAGCAGCCCGGGGGGTGCCGGGGAGCTGTTTTTT
CDR3: CASSPGGAGELFF

J: TRBJ1-1
D: TRBD1
V: TRBV27
DNA: TGTGCCAGCAGTGCCGGGACAGACACTGAAGCTTTCTTT
CDR3: CASSAGTDTEAFF

J: TRBJ2-5
D: NA
V: TRBV5-1
DNA: TGCGCCAGCAGCTTTAGACTCCAAGAGACCCAGTACTTC
CDR3: CASSFRLQETQYF

J: TRBJ2-1
D: TRBD2
V: TRBV7-2
DNA: TGTGCCAGCAGCTCCCAGCCCGGGACTAGTCTAATCAATGAGCAGTTCTTC
CDR3: CASSSQPGTSLINEQFF

J: TRBJ2-7
D: TRBD1
V: TRBV5-4
DNA: TGTGCCAGCAACCGGGACAGAACCTCCTACGAGCAGTACTTC
CDR3: CASNRDRTSYEQYF

J: TRBJ2-7
D: NA
V: TRBV10-3
DNA: TGTGCCATCAGCGAGGGCCGGGAGTCCTACGAGCAGTACTTC
CDR3: CAISEGRESYEQYF

J: TRBJ1-6
D: TRBD1
V: TRBV19
DNA: TGTGCCAGTAGTTCGACAGGGAATTCACCCCTCCACTTT
CDR3: CASSSTGNSPLHF

J: TRBJ2-7
D: NA
V: TRBV7-6
DNA: TGTGCCAGCAGCTTAGACACGGGTTATGAGCAGTACTTC
CDR3: CASSLDTGYEQYF

J: TRBJ1-1
D: TRBD1
V: TRBV5-1
DNA: TGCGCCAGCAGCTCGACAGGGGGGACTGAAGCTTTCTTT
CDR3: CASSSTGGTEAFF

J: TRBJ1-1
D: NA
V: TRBV27
DNA: TGTGCCAGCAGTTCGGGGTTGAGCACTGAAGCTTTCTTT
CDR3: CASSSGLSTEAFF

J: TRBJ2-5
D: NA
V: TRBV27
DNA: TGTGCCAGCACCCTAACGGCGGGGCATGAGACCCAGTACTTC
CDR3: CASTLTAGHETQYF

J: TRBJ2-2
D: NA
V: TRBV27
DNA: TGTGCCAGCAGTTTATCGGGCCAGATCACCGGGGAGCTGTTTTTT
CDR3: CASSLSGQITGELFF

J: TRBJ1-5
D: NA
V: TRBV11-2
DNA: TGTGCCAGCAGCTTAGATACCAGGGAAGGCAATCAGCCCCAGCATTTT
CDR3: CASSLDTREGNQPQHF